This note documents a single TCR beta chain sequence. The antigen remains unidentified. The entry originates in a study of T cells expressing NK-cell markers. About the research overall: Sequencing of TCR beta repertoires drew on sorted CD3+CD56+NKG2C+, CD3+CD56+NKG2C- and CD3+CD56-NKG2C+ T cells. Seven donors tested HCMV-seropositive and one tested seronegative among the eight sequenced. The study, taken as a whole, reports: As a fraction of CD8+ T cells, dominant NKG2C+ clonotypes reached about 1.0-8% in six donors.

The germline CDR1 and CDR2 sequences are SGHKS and YYEKEE (reference sequence). The CDR3 extends over 14 amino acids. UMIs accompanied the 5'RACE template switching by which TCR beta cDNA was made. TCRdb reprocessed the 5' RACE reads and keeps a single row for each CDR3 protein, giving no DNA. In total, the table holds over 150,000 distinct CDR3 sequences. The chain combines TRBV5-5 with TRBJ2-7; TCRdb lists TRBD1, though no DNA is available to test this call. The TCR originated in a woman in her forties or fifties in good health. The sequenced sample consisted of blood T cells: a sorted CD56 or NKG2C T cell subset, CD4+ or CD8+ T cells, or bulk PBMC T cells (not recorded which). The CDR3 spells CASSYPGTAYEQYF.